The 5 T cell receptor beta chains presented below share a single source sample, sequenced in a study of blood T cell repertoires in COVID-19. The repertoire was sequenced with immunoSEQ multiplex PCR; TCRdb's copy has only in-frame clones and lacks some. The sample contains some 130,000 clones, 84% of which appear only once. The sample comprised PBMCs or T cells enriched from blood (not recorded which). The source of these receptors is a man aged 35-49 years with acute COVID-19.

This clone was recorded only once. This chain uses TRBV28 with TRBJ2-7; 15 bases align to TRBD2. The germline V gene encodes CDR1 MDHEN and CDR2 SYDVKM. The CDR3 is 18 amino acids. V was pared by 6 bases and J by 3 bases, with 12 bases of the junction left unmatched. The CDR3 bases are TGTGCCAGCAGGAACCCCCCGGGACTAGCGGGAGGATTCTACGAGCAGTACTTC. It is translated as CASRNPPGLAGGFYEQYF.

CDR3: CASSSHQGDTQYF. The CDR3 nucleotides read TGTGCCAGCAGCTCCCACCAGGGAGATACGCAGTATTTT. The chain recombines TRBV7-7 with TRBJ2-3; D is perhaps TRBD1 (5 bases). Germline V gene sequence: CDR1 SSHAT, CDR2 FNYEAQ (reference sequence). V was clipped by 4 bases and J by 5 bases, with 10 bases between them. This CDR3 has 13 residues.

The V gene is TRBV4-1, the J gene TRBJ2-4; 9 bases are a match to TRBD2. J lost 8 bases, V lost 1 base, and 6 bases had no gene match. Germline lookup yields CDR1 MGHRA and CDR2 YSYEKL. The CDR3 extends over 15 amino acids. The CDR3 sequence: CASSQALAGGDIQYF. The CDR3 nucleotides read TGCGCCAGCAGCCAAGCACTAGCGGGCGGGGACATTCAGTACTTC.

V and J are TRBV7-2 and TRBJ2-5; TRBD1 agrees at 8 bases. The length of the CDR3 is 13 residues. Per the germline V gene, CDR1 is SGHTA and CDR2 is FQGNSA. Unmatched junction bases numbered 8, after V lost 0 bases and J lost 14 bases. The CDR3 region is CASSLARGQGLYF. In DNA, the CDR3 is TGTGCCAGCAGCTTAGCCCGAGGACAGGGATTATACTTC.

The rearrangement links TRBV10-1 to TRBJ2-1, with 10 bases that match TRBD2. The CDR3 loop spans 16 amino acids. Germline CDR1 WNHNN, CDR2 SYGVQD (reference sequence). With V trimmed by 5 bases and J by 0 bases, 4 bases remained unmatched. This CDR3 reads CASSRTSGFSYNEQFF. CDR3 nucleotide sequence: TGCGCCAGCAGTAGGACTAGCGGCTTCTCCTACAATGAGCAGTTCTTC.